These T cell receptor beta chains were read from a single sample in a study of metastatic and nonmetastatic thyroid tumors. TCRdb re-analyzed the PCR reads using MiXCR. The table includes about 16,000 clones, roughly 29% detected once. Sequenced material: tumor tissue. Receptors were obtained from a male donor with papillary thyroid cancer or a benign thyroid nodule (not recorded which). Some clones in this sample may be carry-over from other donors' samples. CDR3s include the opening cysteine and the closing phenylalanine or tryptophan.

v_call,cdr3_length,cdr3_aa
TRBV28,11,CASAIHQPQHF
TRBV7-2,15,CASSPGTTAPGGYTF
TRBV20-1,15,CSASRTGGSYNEQFF
TRBV2,16,CASSEGTSAGQETQYF
TRBV3-1,11,CASSVRETQYF
TRBV27,14,CASSFWGTGAEAFF
TRBV11-2,14,CASSLSSLAAEAFF
TRBV30,13,CAWSGDPGSGEYF
TRBV12-3/TRBV12-4,13,CAISSMNTDTQYF
TRBV27,16,CASTQGRLAGGNEQFF
TRBV4-1,15,CASSHLRPGEDEQYF
TRBV20-1,10,CSASDNEQFF
TRBV20-1,16,CSAANVVGNQGNTIYF
TRBV5-8,16,CASSPYFGPITSEQYF
TRBV20-1,12,CSARYPLFEQFF
TRBV11-2,18,CASSLGPQAGGPQNIQYF
TRBV12-3/TRBV12-4,11,CASSLGGEQYF
TRBV5-5,16,CASSGRTANYNSPLHF
TRBV7-3,13,CASSSGQGGEQYF
TRBV28,12,CASSFRTNVAFF
TRBV6-1,14,CASKGSQDTGELFF
TRBV6-5,16,CASSYSGGRGAYEQYF
TRBV19,13,CASSIGRRYEQYF
TRBV6-1,15,CASTLGGGGIYGYTF
TRBV28,14,CASSYKRANQPQHF
TRBV6-2/TRBV6-3,13,CASSYREQETQYF
TRBV28,14,CASSLELGSNEQFF